Only a few counts were recorded for the clone carrying this T cell receptor (beta chain). What it recognizes is unknown. Naive CD4+ T cells were purified with Tregs depleted by CD25. CDR1 SGHKS and CDR2 YYEKEE come from the germline V gene (reference sequence). V gave up 3 bases and J gave up 3 bases; unmatched junction bases: 11. There are 16 residues in the CDR3. Constant-region reverse primers amplified full-length variable regions, followed by semi-nested Nested Universal Primer A PCR. MiXCR was run by TCRdb on the 5' RACE reads, yielding one entry per CDR3 protein. The sample holds around 43,000 distinct CDR3 sequences, approximately 19% seen once. General study results and limits: Tumor memory CD4+ T cell TCR gene usage clustered with blood and lymph node memory CD4+ cells and lymph node naive CD4+ cells.

The V gene is TRBV5-5, the J gene TRBJ2-7; 8 nucleotides line up with TRBD1. The sequence was collected from a female donor with breast cancer. The sequencing input was naive CD4+ T cells sorted from a lymph node. The subset denotes: naive CD4+ T cells, CD4+CD45RA+CD25-. CDR3: CASSSGTGLGGYEQYF. For the CDR3, the DNA is TGTGCCAGCAGCTCCGGGACAGGCCTAGGGGGCTACGAGCAGTACTTC.